These 5 T cell receptor beta chains share one sample of origin, sequenced in a study of T-cell reconstitution after alpha-beta-depleted transplantation in children. Unique molecular identifiers were built into the TCRbeta library. One entry per CDR3 protein results from TCRdb running MiXCR on the PCR reads. The profile covers around 400,000 distinct CDR3 sequences, with 9.5% to 13% appearing a single time and roughly 6% taken by the ten largest. This sample comprised PBMCs from the stem cell graft donor, obtained from the stem cell graft. The source is a human donor who donated a stem cell graft to a child with acute myeloid leukemia.

This clonotype showed up just a few times. V usage is TRBV29-1 and J usage is TRBJ2-5; 9 nucleotides line up with TRBD2. The CDR3 has 16 residues. V shed 0 bases and J 3 bases; nucleotides not matched to a gene: 8. Germline V CDR1 and CDR2: SQVTM, ANQGSEA. The CDR3 nucleotides are TGCAGCGTTGAAGATCTTAGCGGGAGTGTCGAAGAGACCCAGTACTTC. It yields the protein CSVEDLSGSVEETQYF.

This clonotype was observed a handful of times. The genes are TRBV29-1 and TRBJ2-3; 8 bases line up with TRBD2. V gave up 6 bases and J gave up 2 bases; unmatched junction bases: 7. Germline loops: CDR1 SQVTM, CDR2 ANQGSEA. The CDR3 runs to 14 residues. As DNA, the CDR3 is TGCAGCGTCGATATAGCGGGAATCACAGATACGCAGTATTTT. It codes for CSVDIAGITDTQYF.

The table lists this clonotype with a few counts. The V gene is TRBV6-2 or TRBV6-3, the J gene TRBJ2-5; the D gene is possibly TRBD1 (6 bases). The CDR3 extends over 14 amino acids. Germline CDR1 and CDR2: MNHEY and SVGEGT. V gave up 6 bases and J gave up 4 bases, with 15 bases separating them. The CDR3 loop reads CASRGYREGETQYF. Written as DNA, the CDR3 is TGTGCCAGCAGGGGGTACAGGGAAGGAGAGACCCAGTACTTC.

This sequence joins TRBV18 and TRBJ1-5; no definite D call. Trimming stripped 6 bases from V and 0 bases from J, with 12 bases between. This CDR3 is 15 amino acids long. Germline V lookup: CDR1 KGHSH, CDR2 LQKENI. CDR3 region: CASSPPGISNQPQHF. CDR3 nucleotide sequence: TGTGCCAGCTCTCCTCCCGGGATTAGCAATCAGCCCCAGCATTTT.

The chain carries TRBV5-1 and TRBJ2-1; TRBD2 is a possible D gene (5 bases). The CDR3 sequence is 16 residues long. The ends were cut back, 2 bases at V and 5 bases at J, with 17 bases in the middle. The germline gives CDR1 SGHRS, CDR2 YFSETQ. CDR3 coding DNA: TGCGCCAGCAGCTTAACCCCCCGGGAAATTGACAATGAGCAGTTCTTC. This translates into CASSLTPREIDNEQFF.